The source of this TCR beta chain is a study of OX40 agonist ivuxolimab in advanced cancers. The overall study: Patients were about 83% male with ages about 23 to 79, mean roughly 55.

From germline, CDR1 is ENHRY and CDR2 SYGVKD. This CDR3 is built from 15 residues. V lost 7 bases, J lost 0 bases, and 14 bases lay in between. Profiled with immunoSEQ multiplex PCR; TCRdb holds only in-frame clones, not every one. The sample shows under 90,000 clones, approximately 89% of them seen only once. This chain joins TRBV10-3 and TRBJ2-3; TRBD2 is a possible D gene (6 bases). The clonotype comes from an adult with an advanced solid tumor such as melanoma, head and neck, liver or kidney cancer. Sequenced material: CD4+ or CD8+ T cells sorted from blood, taken in a trial of the OX40 agonist ivuxolimab. CDR3 protein: CAITGTRSSTDTQYF. Here the CDR3 DNA reads TGTGCCATCACCGGGACTCGATCTAGCACAGATACGCAGTATTTT.